Following are 24 T cell receptor beta chains from one sample sequenced in a study of regulatory T cells in long-lasting Graves disease. Assembly of TCR beta libraries relied on iRepertoire HTBI primers together with Arm-PCR of CDR3 regions. TCRdb ran MiXCR on the multiplex PCR reads and lists one entry per CDR3 protein. The sample lists approximately 350,000 distinct CDR3 sequences; about 16% were seen once. Time point noted: newly diagnosed GD, antithyroid drugs for less than 3 months. Following extraction of RNA from PBMCs, that RNA was used to make the TCR library. These data were also filed under a second study, of T cells in Graves' hyperthyroidism and ophthalmopathy.

Sequenced material: peripheral blood mononuclear cells (PBMCs), taken at new diagnosis, from a patient treated with antithyroid drugs. Receptor source: a woman under 30 with Graves disease.

This rearrangement joins TRBV6-2 or TRBV6-3 to TRBJ1-4; D call uncertain. The CDR3 totals 13 residues. Between the trimmed V and J ends, which lost 8 bases and 7 bases, there was a span of 14 bases. Germline-derived CDR1 and CDR2 are MNHEY and SVGEGT. CDR3 residues: CASGDGVGEKLFF. The CDR3 DNA reads as TGTGCCAGCGGCGATGGGGTGGGTGAAAAACTGTTTTTT.

The chain employs TRBV7-9 and TRBJ2-1; 8 nucleotides align to TRBD2. Trimming took 10 bases from V and 4 from J; bases not matched to a gene: 9. CDR1 and CDR2 (germline): SEHNR, FQNEAQ (reference sequence). The CDR3 runs to 14 residues. The CDR3 sequence is CATPRGGSYNEQFF. Written as DNA, the CDR3 is TGTGCCACCCCCCGGGGGGGCTCATACAATGAGCAGTTCTTC. Supplemented by reference TRBV7-9 and TRBJ2-1, the full variable domain reads DTGVSQNPRHKITKRGQNVTFRCDPISEHNRLYWYRQTLGQGPEFLTYFQNEAQLEKSRLLSDRFSAERPKGSFSTLEIQRTEQGDSAMYLCATPRGGSYNEQFFGPGTRLTVL.

This clonotype was seen many times. The rearrangement uses TRBV7-9 and TRBJ2-1; D ambiguous. The CDR3 consists of 13 residues. The V gene lost 6 bases and the J gene lost 3 bases, with 9 bases spanning the gap. Germline loops: CDR1 SEHNR, CDR2 FQNEAQ (reference sequence). CDR3 bases: TGTGCCAGCAGTCAGGTGGTCTACAATGAGCAGTTCTTC. Amino acid sequence: CASSQVVYNEQFF.

The sample holds many counts of this clonotype. This sequence joins TRBV30 and TRBJ2-7; D is possibly TRBD1 or TRBD2 (5 bases each). This CDR3 is 12 amino acids long. V was pared by 1 base and J by 8 bases, with 12 bases between. Germline V lookup: CDR1 GTSNPN, CDR2 SVGIG (reference sequence). The chain's CDR3 is CAWSGQGVKQYF. The CDR3 bases are TGTGCCTGGAGTGGCCAGGGAGTGAAGCAGTACTTC. Using reference TRBV30 and TRBJ2-7 for the parts outside the CDR3, the full variable domain is SQTIHQWPATLVQPVGSPLSLECTVEGTSNPNLYWYRQAAGRGLQLLFYSVGIGQISSEVPQNLSASRPQDRQFILSSKKLLLSDSGFYLCAWSGQGVKQYFGPGTRLTVT.

This clonotype was seen many times. The chain employs TRBV7-2 and TRBJ1-2; 8 nucleotides align to TRBD1. This CDR3 contains 15 residues. With V trimmed by 4 bases and J by 3 bases, 7 bases remained unmatched. Germline V gives CDR1 SGHTA, CDR2 FQGNSA. The CDR3 DNA reads TGTGCCAGCAGCTCTAGACAGGGGTTGGACTATGGCTACACCTTC. Encoded protein: CASSSRQGLDYGYTF.

In this sample, this clonotype turned up once. This may arise from a read error, as a much more abundant clone is one base away. V gene TRBV2 combines with J gene TRBJ2-7; D is uncertain. Trimming took 6 bases from V and 2 from J, leaving 11 bases between them. CDR1 is SNHLY, CDR2 FYNNEI, per germline. This CDR3 has 13 amino acids. CDR3 bases: TGTGCCAGCAGCTTTGACGTAACCTACGAGCAGTACTTC. Its translation: CASSFDVTYEQYF.

The V gene is TRBV20-1, the J gene TRBJ1-2; D remains ambiguous. Germline V lookup: CDR1 DFQATT, CDR2 SNEGSKA (reference sequence). Trimming removed 4 bases from V and 6 bases from J, with 15 bases in between. The length of the CDR3 is 13 residues. The CDR3 reads CSAIPGLRNGYTF. CDR3 bases: TGCAGTGCTATTCCAGGCCTCCGGAATGGCTACACCTTC.

In this sample, this clonotype turned up many times. The rearrangement joins TRBV5-6 to TRBJ1-1; D may be TRBD1 (5 bases). The V end was cut by 1 base, the J end by 1 base, with 11 bases between. The CDR3 has 15 amino acids. Germline V CDR1 and CDR2: SGHDT, YYEEEE. In DNA form, the CDR3 reads TGTGCCAGCAGCTTGTCTCGGGGGGAGAACACTGAAGCTTTCTTT. Translated, it gives CASSLSRGENTEAFF.

This chain links TRBV9 with TRBJ1-5, with a weak D call TRBD1 (5 bases). The CDR3 covers 14 residues. Trimming cost V 3 bases and J 5 bases, with 12 bases left between them. The germline V gene encodes CDR1 SGDLS and CDR2 YYNGEE. CDR3 nucleotide sequence: TGTGCCAGCAGCGCCGACGGGGGTTATCAGCCCCAGCATTTT. Translating gives CASSADGGYQPQHF.

CDR3 in amino acids: CASSLGGTSGGTYEQYF. The CDR3 DNA follows: TGTGCCAGCAGCTTGGGGGGTACTAGCGGGGGAACCTACGAGCAGTACTTC. The chain couples TRBV11-2 to TRBJ2-7; 11 nucleotides line up with TRBD2. This CDR3 is built from 17 residues. With 3 bases clipped from V and 2 bases from J, the junction kept 9 bases outside the gene matches. Germline CDR1 and CDR2: SGHAT and FQNNGV.

This clonotype was observed a few times. The chain recombines TRBV7-9 with TRBJ2-7; the match to TRBD2 covers 11 bases. CDR1 SEHNR and CDR2 FQNEAQ come from the germline V gene (reference sequence). V lost 4 bases, J lost 11 bases, and 10 bases stayed unmatched. The CDR3 runs to 14 residues. The CDR3 bases are TGTGCCAGCAGCTCGTTGACTAGCGGGGAGCCAGAGTACTTC. This codes for CASSSLTSGEPEYF.

This clonotype was picked up a small number of times. The rearrangement joins TRBV6-1 to TRBJ1-5, with a weak D call TRBD1 (5 bases). Trimming shortened V by 6 bases and J by 1 base, and 13 bases separated the two germline ends. CDR1 and CDR2 from the germline V gene are MNHNS and SASEGT. The CDR3 extends over 15 amino acids. DNA of the CDR3: TGTGCCAGCAGCCCCGGGACGGAAAGCAATCAGCCCCAGCATTTT. This encodes CASSPGTESNQPQHF.

The chain joins TRBV28 to TRBJ1-1; TRBD1 is a possible D gene (5 bases). V dropped 8 bases and J dropped 11 bases, with 18 bases sitting between them. Germline lookup yields CDR1 MDHEN and CDR2 SYDVKM. The length of the CDR3 is 12 residues. CDR3 coding DNA: TGTGCCAGCCGGGACCCGATCCGTTGGGCTTTCTTT. It specifies CASRDPIRWAFF. Filled out from reference TRBV28 and TRBJ1-1, the complete variable domain reads DVKVTQSSRYLVKRTGEKVFLECVQDMDHENMFWYRQDPGLGLRLIYFSYDVKMKEKGDIPEGYSVSREKKERFSLILESASTNQTSMYLCASRDPIRWAFFGQGTRLTVV.

The V and J genes are TRBV6-2 or TRBV6-3 and TRBJ2-5; TRBD1 matches at 7 bases. CDR1 MNHEY and CDR2 SVGEGT come from the germline V gene. Unmatched junction bases numbered 17, after V lost 7 bases and J lost 3 bases. The CDR3 runs 17 residues. The CDR3 nucleotides are TGTGCCAGCACCAAACGGACAGGAGTGCGGTCGGAAGAGACCCAGTACTTC. Its translation is CASTKRTGVRSEETQYF.

This clonotype has at least ten counts. The V gene is TRBV2, the J gene TRBJ1-2; D call uncertain. Germline V CDR1 and CDR2: SNHLY, FYNNEI. V dropped 1 base and J dropped 8 bases, with 8 bases sitting between them. This CDR3 is 12 amino acids long. CDR3 DNA: TGTGCCAGCAGTGAAGGGGCTGGCGGCTACACCTTC. The encoded protein is CASSEGAGGYTF.

There are many counts of this clonotype. The rearrangement uses TRBV28 and TRBJ2-7; the match to TRBD1 covers 7 bases. Germline V gene lookup returns CDR1 MDHEN and CDR2 SYDVKM. This CDR3 is 12 amino acids long. Trimming at V came to 6 bases and at J to 3 bases, leaving 2 bases not matched to a gene. In DNA, the CDR3 is TGTGCCAGCAGGCCAGGGGGCTACGAGCAGTACTTC. It codes for CASRPGGYEQYF.

For the CDR3, the DNA is TGTGCCAGCATCGGAGGAGCTGGGGCCAACGTCCTGACTTTC. Translated, it gives CASIGGAGANVLTF. The rearrangement links TRBV6-2 or TRBV6-3 to TRBJ2-6; possibly TRBD2 for D (5 bases). This CDR3 spans 14 amino acids. V lost 7 bases to trimming and J lost 2 bases, with 9 bases between them. The V gene's germline CDR1 is MNHEY and CDR2 SVGEGT.

This clonotype was seen at least ten times. The chain has TRBV11-2 and TRBJ2-3; D is uncertain. Trimming took off 8 bases at V and 2 bases at J, with 8 bases between the two ends. Per germline, CDR1 SGHAT and CDR2 FQNNGV. CDR3 length equals 12 residues. The CDR3 DNA follows: TGTGCCAGCCAGACTTTCACAGATACGCAGTATTTT. It encodes CASQTFTDTQYF.

This clonotype appeared a few times. The DNA of the CDR3 is TGCAGCGTTGATAGGCGGGAGCGGAACACCGGGGAGCTGTTTTTT. Amino acid sequence: CSVDRRERNTGELFF. The rearrangement uses TRBV29-1 and TRBJ2-2, with 7 nucleotides matching TRBD2. The CDR3 covers 15 residues. V gave up 3 bases and J gave up 1 base; unmatched junction bases: 5. CDR1 is SQVTM and CDR2 is ANQGSEA in the germline V gene.

This clonotype was picked up a small number of times. This chain joins TRBV5-6 and TRBJ2-7; D tentatively fits TRBD1 or TRBD2 (5 bases each). CDR1 is SGHDT, CDR2 YYEEEE, per germline. Trimming shortened V by 0 bases and J by 1 base, and 11 bases separated the two germline ends. This CDR3 has 15 residues. In nucleotides, the CDR3 is TGTGCCAGCAGCTTGGGACCGAGGGGTTCCTACGAGCAGTACTTC. It encodes CASSLGPRGSYEQYF. Full variable domain (outside the CDR3, taken from reference TRBV5-6 and TRBJ2-7): DAGVTQSPTHLIKTRGQQVTLRCSPKSGHDTVSWYQQALGQGPQFIFQYYEEEERQRGNFPDRFSGHQFPNYSSELNVNALLLGDSALYLCASSLGPRGSYEQYFGPGTRLTVT.

This clonotype has ten or more counts. The chain has TRBV20-1 and TRBJ2-7, with 10 bases that match TRBD2. V dropped 4 bases and J dropped 3; count of bases not matched to a gene: 3. Looked up from germline, CDR1 is DFQATT and CDR2 is SNEGSKA (reference sequence). The CDR3 consists of 13 residues. The CDR3: CSANKRGGYEQYF. The CDR3 DNA reads TGCAGTGCTAATAAGCGGGGGGGCTACGAGCAGTACTTC.

This clonotype was seen more than once but under ten times. The chain links TRBV24-1 to TRBJ1-3; no clear D gene. V dropped 4 bases and J dropped 4 bases, with 4 bases sitting between them. This CDR3 is built from 12 residues. Germline CDR1 and CDR2: KGHDR and SFDVKD. CDR3 sequence: CATSESGNTIYF. CDR3 coding DNA: TGTGCCACCAGTGAATCCGGAAACACCATATATTTT.

This sequence joins TRBV12-3 or TRBV12-4 and TRBJ2-3, with D unresolved. The V end lost 6 bases, the J end lost 0 bases, and 13 bases lay between the germline ends. The CDR3 has 15 residues. CDR3: CASSFGQRSTDTQYF. The DNA for the CDR3 is TGTGCCAGCAGCTTTGGGCAGAGAAGCACAGATACGCAGTATTTT.

This clonotype has only a few counts. J is TRBJ1-1 and V is TRBV7-9; the D is unclear. V lost 5 bases and J 0 bases, leaving 10 bases between the germline ends. CDR1 and CDR2 from the germline V gene are SEHNR and FQNEAQ (reference sequence). CDR3 length: 14 amino acids. The CDR3 region is CASSRPAVNTEAFF. CDR3 DNA sequence: TGTGCCAGCAGCCGCCCGGCAGTGAACACTGAAGCTTTCTTT. The variable domain in full, completed from reference TRBV7-9 and TRBJ1-1, reads DTGVSQNPRHKITKRGQNVTFRCDPISEHNRLYWYRQTLGQGPEFLTYFQNEAQLEKSRLLSDRFSAERPKGSFSTLEIQRTEQGDSAMYLCASSRPAVNTEAFFGQGTRLTVV.